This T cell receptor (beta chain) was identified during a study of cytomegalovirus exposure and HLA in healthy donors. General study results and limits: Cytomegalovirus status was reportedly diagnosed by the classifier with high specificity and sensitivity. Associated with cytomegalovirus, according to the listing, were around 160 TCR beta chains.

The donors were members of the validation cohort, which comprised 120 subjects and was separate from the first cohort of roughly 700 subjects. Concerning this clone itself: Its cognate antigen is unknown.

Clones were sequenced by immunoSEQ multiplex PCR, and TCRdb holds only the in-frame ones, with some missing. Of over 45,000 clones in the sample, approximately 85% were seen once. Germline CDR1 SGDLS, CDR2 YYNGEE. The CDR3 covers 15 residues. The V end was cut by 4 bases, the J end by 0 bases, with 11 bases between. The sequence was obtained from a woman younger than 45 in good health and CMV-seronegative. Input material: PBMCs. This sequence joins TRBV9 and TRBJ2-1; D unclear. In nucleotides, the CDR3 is TGTGCCAGCAGCTATCTATCCGGCTCCTACAATGAGCAGTTCTTC. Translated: CASSYLSGSYNEQFF.